These T cell receptor beta chains were read from a single sample in a study of shared T cell receptors in the human thymus. Method: immunoSEQ multiplex PCR; TCRdb's copy keeps in-frame clones and lacks some. This table holds about 660,000 clones, 70% to 90% found once. These same data were also listed under a study on human thymus T cells.

The specimen sequenced was thymocytes. The origin of the receptors is a boy in the first two years of life with a congenital heart defect. Both conserved end residues are part of each CDR3. The D gene is left open where the match is weak. Rows give clone size only sometimes, using once, few, many, or a class for an expanded clone.

d_gene	abundance	j_gene	v_gene	CDR3nt	CDR3aa
-	-	TRBJ1-5	TRBV21-1	TGTGCCAGCAGCTCCTACAGGGATAGCAATCAGCCCCAGCATTTT	CASSSYRDSNQPQHF
-	-	TRBJ2-1	TRBV5-1	TGCGCCAGCAGCTTGGCTAGCGAGAATGAGCAGTTCTTC	CASSLASENEQFF
TRBD1	-	TRBJ2-3	TRBV28	TGTGCCAGCAGTTATCGGGGACAGGGGGCTGCGGCGGGATGGGATACGCAGTATTTT	CASSYRGQGAAAGWDTQYF
-	-	TRBJ2-2	TRBV4-2	TGTGCCAGCAGCTTCAGTGACGGGGAGCTGTTTTTT	CASSFSDGELFF
-	-	TRBJ1-4	TRBV27	TGTGCCAGCAGCCAGGCCCCCAAGGCCCGTCCAGGCGAAAAACTGTTTTTT	CASSQAPKARPGEKLFF
-	once	TRBJ2-2	TRBV15	TGTGCCACCAGCAGAGATCGCGAGCGGAGGGACCCCGGGGAGCTGTTTTTT	CATSRDRERRDPGELFF
TRBD2	-	TRBJ2-7	TRBV5-1	TGCGCCAGCAGCCCCCGGGGGCGGGAGGGCCTGTTCGAGCAGTACTTC	CASSPRGREGLFEQYF
TRBD1	-	TRBJ2-7	TRBV27	TGTGCCAGCAGTTTTGCACCGGGACAGGGGCCCTACGAGCAGTACTTC	CASSFAPGQGPYEQYF
-	-	TRBJ2-7	TRBV10-1	TGCGCCAGCAGTGACGCCTCGGGAGCGGAAGCCGAGGAGCAGTACTTC	CASSDASGAEAEEQYF
TRBD2	-	TRBJ2-6	TRBV18	TGTGCCAGCTCACCTTGGGGGGGGAGCTCTGGGGCCAACGTCCTGACTTTC	CASSPWGGSSGANVLTF
TRBD2	-	TRBJ2-7	TRBV7-8	TGTGCCAGCAGCTTAGGGACTAGCGGGAGTTCCTCCTACGAGCAGTACTTC	CASSLGTSGSSSYEQYF
-	-	TRBJ2-5	TRBV7-2	TGTGCCAGCATCCCCGAGAGGCGAGGTGAAGAGACCCAGTACTTC	CASIPERRGEETQYF
-	-	TRBJ2-4	TRBV5-1	TGCGCCAGCAGCTTAGAAGTACCGGAAAACATTCAGTACTTC	CASSLEVPENIQYF
TRBD1	-	TRBJ2-1	TRBV11-2	TGTGCCAGCAGCTCACACAGGGGCTCCCCTACCTACAATGAGCAGTTCTTC	CASSSHRGSPTYNEQFF